Listed here is a single T cell receptor (beta chain). Its antigen is undetermined. These data come from a study of monozygotic twins with inflammatory bowel disease. Whole-study results and caveats: People with IBD had fewer clonotypes in common with others than healthy twins did, especially with disease activity.

TCRdb reprocessed the 5' RACE reads and reports one entry per CDR3 protein, with no DNA. Reported are roughly 330,000 distinct CDR3 sequences; the ten largest clones contain approximately 2%. This CDR3 is 12 amino acids long. Germline loops: CDR1 LGHNT, CDR2 FRNRAP. This TCR was sampled from a human donor with ulcerative colitis or Crohn's disease, or a healthy co-twin of an affected twin (not recorded which). The sequenced sample consisted of blood. The chain combines TRBV12-5 with TRBJ2-3. CDR3 region: CASAAFTDTQYF.